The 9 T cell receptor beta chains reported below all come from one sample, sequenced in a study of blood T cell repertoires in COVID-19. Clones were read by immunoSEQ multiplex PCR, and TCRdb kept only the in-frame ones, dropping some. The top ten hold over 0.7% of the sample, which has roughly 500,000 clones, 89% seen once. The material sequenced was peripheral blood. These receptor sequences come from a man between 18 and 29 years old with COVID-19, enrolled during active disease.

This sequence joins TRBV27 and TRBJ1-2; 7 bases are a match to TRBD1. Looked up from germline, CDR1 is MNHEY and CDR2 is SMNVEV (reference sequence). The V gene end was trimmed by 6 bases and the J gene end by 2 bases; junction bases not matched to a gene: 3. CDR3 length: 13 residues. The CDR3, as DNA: TGTGCCAGCAGAATGACAGGGAACTATGGCTACACCTTC. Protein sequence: CASRMTGNYGYTF.

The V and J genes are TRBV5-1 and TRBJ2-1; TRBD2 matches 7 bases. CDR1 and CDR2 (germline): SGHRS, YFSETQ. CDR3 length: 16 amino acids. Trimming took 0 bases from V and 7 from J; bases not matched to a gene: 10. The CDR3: CASSLGSAGARNEQFF. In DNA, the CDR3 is TGCGCCAGCAGCTTGGGGTCCGCGGGAGCGAGGAATGAGCAGTTCTTC.

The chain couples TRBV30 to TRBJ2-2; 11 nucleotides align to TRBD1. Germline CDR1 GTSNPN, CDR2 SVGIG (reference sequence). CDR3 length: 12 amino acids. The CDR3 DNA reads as TGTGCTCGGGACAGGGGGACGGGGGAGCTGTTTTTT. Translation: CARDRGTGELFF.

The CDR3 bases are TGTGCCAGCAGTCCAGGCGGGAGGGCCTCCGAGCAGTACTTC. It specifies CASSPGGRASEQYF. The chain combines TRBV6-5 with TRBJ2-7, with 9 positions matching TRBD2. Germline CDR1 and CDR2: MNHEY and SVGAGI. V lost 5 bases to trimming and J lost 6 bases; unmatched junction nucleotides: 8. The CDR3 is 14 residues long.

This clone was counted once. The CDR3 coding sequence is TGTGCCAGCAGCCCCCGGGGGGCACAGGGAGAGACCCAGTACTTC. Translating it yields CASSPRGAQGETQYF. V gene TRBV11-2 combines with J gene TRBJ2-5; D is possibly TRBD2 (7 bases). CDR3 length: 15 amino acids. Trimming removed 5 bases from V and 4 bases from J, with 17 bases in between. The V gene's germline CDR1 is SGHAT and CDR2 FQNNGV.

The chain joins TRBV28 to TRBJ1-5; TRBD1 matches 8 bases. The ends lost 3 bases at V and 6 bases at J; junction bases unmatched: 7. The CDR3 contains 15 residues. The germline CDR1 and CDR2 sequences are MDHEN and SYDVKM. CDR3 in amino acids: CASSFRQGAFQPQHF. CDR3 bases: TGTGCCAGCAGTTTTAGGCAGGGGGCATTTCAGCCCCAGCATTTT.

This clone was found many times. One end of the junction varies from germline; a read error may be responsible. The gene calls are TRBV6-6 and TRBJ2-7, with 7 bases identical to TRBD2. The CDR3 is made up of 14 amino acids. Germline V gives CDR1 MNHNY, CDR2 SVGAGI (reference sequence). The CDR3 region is CASRGGEGSHEQYF. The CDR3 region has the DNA TGTGCCAGCAGGGGGGGGGAAGGCTCCCACGAGCAGTACTTC.

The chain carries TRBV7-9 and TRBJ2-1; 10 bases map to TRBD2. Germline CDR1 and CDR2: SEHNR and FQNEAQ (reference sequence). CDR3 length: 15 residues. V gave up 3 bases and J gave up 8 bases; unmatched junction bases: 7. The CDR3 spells CASSLALAGVHEQFF. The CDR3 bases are TGTGCCAGCAGCTTGGCCCTAGCGGGGGTGCATGAGCAGTTCTTC.

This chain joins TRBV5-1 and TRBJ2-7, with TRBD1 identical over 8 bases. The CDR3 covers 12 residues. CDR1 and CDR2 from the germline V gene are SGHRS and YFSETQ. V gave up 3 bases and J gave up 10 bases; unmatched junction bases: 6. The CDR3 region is CASSSDRARQYF. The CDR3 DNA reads TGCGCCAGCAGCTCGGACAGGGCCCGACAGTACTTC.